Shown below are 29 T cell receptor beta chains from a single sample sequenced in a study of blood T cell repertoires in COVID-19. Profiled with immunoSEQ multiplex PCR; TCRdb holds only in-frame clones, not every one. Here the sample spans roughly 250,000 clones, about four fifths being singletons. Material: peripheral blood. Receptor source: a woman older than 75 with acute or convalescent COVID-19.

The V call is TRBV6-1, the J call TRBJ2-1; unclear D gene. CDR1 is MNHNS and CDR2 is SASEGT in the germline V gene. V was clipped by 8 bases and J by 4 bases, with 9 bases between them. The CDR3 has 12 residues. The chain's CDR3 is CASSPQYNEQFF. The DNA of the CDR3 is TGTGCCAGCTCCCCGCAGTACAATGAGCAGTTCTTC.

J is TRBJ1-1 and V is TRBV29-1, with TRBD1 identical over 10 bases. There are 14 residues in the CDR3. V was pared by 7 bases and J by 6 bases, with 11 bases of the junction left unmatched. Germline CDR1 SQVTM, CDR2 ANQGSEA. This chain's CDR3 is CSAVPRDRGPEAFF. Here the CDR3 DNA reads TGCAGCGCCGTACCTAGGGACAGGGGACCTGAAGCTTTCTTT.

V and J are TRBV5-1 and TRBJ1-2, with D hard to call. Germline V gene sequence: CDR1 SGHRS, CDR2 YFSETQ. V gave up 0 bases and J gave up 6 bases, with 15 bases separating them. The CDR3 has 15 residues. The CDR3 is CASSLAGSESNGYTF. CDR3 sequence (DNA): TGCGCCAGCAGCTTGGCCGGGAGCGAATCTAATGGCTACACCTTC.

The chain is built from TRBV27 and TRBJ1-5; 8 nucleotides match TRBD1. This CDR3 has 15 amino acids. The V gene end was trimmed by 3 bases and the J gene end by 0 bases; junction bases not matched to a gene: 1. Germline CDR1 reads MNHEY; CDR2 reads SMNVEV (reference sequence). For the CDR3, the DNA is TGTGCCAGCAGTTTCGACAGGGGTAGCAATCAGCCCCAGCATTTT. This codes for CASSFDRGSNQPQHF.

J is TRBJ1-2 and V is TRBV24-1, with 9 bases aligning to TRBD1. Unmatched junction bases numbered 5, after V lost 4 bases and J lost 3 bases. Germline loops: CDR1 KGHDR, CDR2 SFDVKD. The CDR3 runs 15 residues. CDR3 DNA: TGTGCCACCAGTGAACCCGGGACAGGGTACTATGGCTACACCTTC. Its translation is CATSEPGTGYYGYTF.

The chain uses TRBV12-3 or TRBV12-4 and TRBJ2-2, with TRBD1 matching over 9 bases. Losses at the gene ends were 10 bases for V and 4 bases for J; bases not matched to a gene: 4. The CDR3 extends over 13 amino acids. The CDR3 region is CATDRGTTGELFF. For the CDR3, the DNA is TGTGCCACTGACAGGGGGACCACCGGGGAGCTGTTTTTT.

A single count supports this clone. The chain carries TRBV9 and TRBJ2-1; 10 nucleotides align to TRBD1. The CDR3 is made up of 15 amino acids. V shed 0 bases, J shed 7 bases, and the junction held 4 bases outside the gene matches. CDR1 is SGDLS and CDR2 is YYNGEE in the germline V gene. In DNA form, the CDR3 reads TGTGCCAGCAGCGTAGGTGGGACAGGGGTAAATGAGCAGTTCTTC. The encoded protein is CASSVGGTGVNEQFF.

This clone was seen a few times. The chain is built from TRBV18 and TRBJ1-4; possible D gene TRBD1, 5 bases. Trimming stripped 4 bases from V and 2 bases from J, with 17 bases between. This CDR3 has 17 residues. Germline V CDR1 and CDR2: KGHSH, LQKENI. The CDR3 region has the DNA TGTGCCAGCTCACGGATGGTTTTGGGGCGCACTAATGAAAAACTGTTTTTT. Its protein is CASSRMVLGRTNEKLFF.

The chain employs TRBV7-9 and TRBJ2-1; 7 bases are a match to TRBD1. The CDR3 sequence is 16 residues long. CDR1 and CDR2 (germline): SEHNR, FQNEAQ (reference sequence). V lost 2 bases, J lost 1 base, and 5 bases stayed unmatched. CDR3 coding DNA: TGTGCCAGCAGCTTAAGCCGGGACAGATCCTACAATGAGCAGTTCTTC. It yields the protein CASSLSRDRSYNEQFF. Together with reference TRBV7-9 and TRBJ2-1, the CDR3 gives the full variable domain: DTGVSQNPRHKITKRGQNVTFRCDPISEHNRLYWYRQTLGQGPEFLTYFQNEAQLEKSRLLSDRFSAERPKGSFSTLEIQRTEQGDSAMYLCASSLSRDRSYNEQFFGPGTRLTVL.

A word on this clone: In the same sample, other DNA sequences code for this CDR3. This chain connects TRBV5-1 to TRBJ2-2; D unresolved. Deletions cut 0 bases from V and 0 bases from J, with 6 bases between. CDR1 is SGHRS, CDR2 YFSETQ, per germline. This CDR3 contains 15 residues. The CDR3 coding sequence is TGCGCCAGCAGCTTGGGGTCAGCGAACACCGGGGAGCTGTTTTTT. This encodes CASSLGSANTGELFF.

V is TRBV5-5 and J is TRBJ1-1, with D tentatively TRBD1 (5 bases). Germline CDR1 is SGHKS and CDR2 is YYEKEE (reference sequence). The CDR3 has 14 amino acids. The V and J ends lost 5 bases and 4 bases respectively, with 15 bases between them. The CDR3 DNA is TGTGCCAGCAGTTTAGACAGTGAAGGCACTGAAGCTTTCTTT. Amino acids: CASSLDSEGTEAFF.

The V gene is TRBV7-9, the J gene TRBJ2-5; D is perhaps TRBD2 (6 bases). Trimming stripped 1 base from V and 4 bases from J, with 13 bases between. This CDR3 has 15 residues. The germline gives CDR1 SEHNR, CDR2 FQNEAQ (reference sequence). The CDR3 reads CASSLEAGRGETQYF. The CDR3 DNA reads TGTGCCAGCAGCTTAGAGGCGGGGCGGGGAGAGACCCAGTACTTC.

The J gene is TRBJ2-7, the V gene TRBV28, with TRBD1 matching 8 bases. V shed 4 bases, J shed 0 bases, and the junction held 2 bases outside the gene matches. Germline V CDR1 and CDR2: MDHEN, SYDVKM. This CDR3 comprises 14 residues. CDR3 DNA sequence: TGTGCCAGCAGTTGGACAGGGCACTCCTACGAGCAGTACTTC. Translating it yields CASSWTGHSYEQYF.

J is TRBJ2-5 and V is TRBV6-6, with TRBD1 identical over 8 bases. V gave up 2 bases and J gave up 2 bases; unmatched junction bases: 4. Germline-derived CDR1 and CDR2 are MNHNY and SVGAGI (reference sequence). This CDR3 is 15 amino acids long. The CDR3 region has the DNA TGTGCCAGCAGTTACCCACAGGGGGGACAAGAGACCCAGTACTTC. Translation: CASSYPQGGQETQYF.

The chain recombines TRBV7-2 with TRBJ2-5; D perhaps matches TRBD1 (5 bases). Trimming pared 4 bases from V and 5 bases from J, leaving 11 bases between. Germline CDR1 and CDR2: SGHTA and FQGNSA. CDR3 length equals 13 residues. CDR3 sequence reads: CASSWQGTETQYF. DNA of the CDR3: TGTGCCAGCAGCTGGCAGGGTACGGAGACCCAGTACTTC.

The chain employs TRBV9 and TRBJ1-2; the match to TRBD1 covers 11 bases. CDR1 SGDLS and CDR2 YYNGEE come from the germline V gene. This CDR3 has 15 residues. Losses at the gene ends were 0 bases for V and 4 bases for J; bases not matched to a gene: 2. CDR3 bases: TGTGCCAGCAGCGTAGGTGGGACAGGGGGCTATGGCTACACCTTC. Amino acids: CASSVGGTGGYGYTF. Filled out from reference TRBV9 and TRBJ1-2, the complete variable domain reads DSGVTQTPKHLITATGQRVTLRCSPRSGDLSVYWYQQSLDQGLQFLIQYYNGEERAKGNILERFSAQQFPDLHSELNLSSLELGDSALYFCASSVGGTGGYGYTFGSGTRLTVV.

The V and J genes are TRBV29-1 and TRBJ1-2, with 12 bases that match TRBD1. The CDR3 runs 13 residues. CDR1 is SQVTM, CDR2 ANQGSEA, per germline. J lost 5 bases, V lost 6 bases, and 4 bases had no gene match. CDR3 sequence: CSVGQGAGYGYTF. For the CDR3, the DNA is TGCAGCGTGGGACAGGGGGCAGGGTATGGCTACACCTTC.

The chain couples TRBV30 to TRBJ1-2, with TRBD1 matching 12 bases. The junction had 2 bases not matched to a gene; V was cut back by 1 base and J by 8 bases. CDR1 is GTSNPN and CDR2 is SVGIG in the germline V gene (reference sequence). This CDR3 spans 13 amino acids. As DNA, the CDR3 is TGTGCCTGGAGTGGTGGGACAGGGGGCGGCTACACCTTC. It is translated as CAWSGGTGGGYTF.

The V and J genes are TRBV29-1 and TRBJ2-3, with D possibly being TRBD2 (6 bases). V was pared by 3 bases and J by 2 bases, with 9 bases between. Germline assignment: CDR1 SQVTM and CDR2 ANQGSEA. This CDR3 spans 13 amino acids. The CDR3 DNA follows: TGCAGCGTTGAGGAGGGGTACACAGATACGCAGTATTTT. It specifies CSVEEGYTDTQYF.

The chain joins TRBV12-5 to TRBJ1-2; weak D call: TRBD1 (5 bases). This CDR3 has 13 amino acids. Germline CDR1 is LGHNT and CDR2 is FRNRAP. V shed 4 bases and J shed 11 bases, with 17 bases lying between them. CDR3 sequence: CASGSPDAGGYTF. The CDR3 nucleotides read TGTGCTAGTGGTTCCCCGGACGCGGGGGGGTACACCTTC.

This chain links TRBV3-1 (or the pseudogene TRBV3-2) with TRBJ2-2; TRBD1 matches at 8 bases. Per the germline V gene, CDR1 is LGHDT and CDR2 is YNNKEL (reference sequence). The J segment lost 2 bases and the V segment lost 5 bases, leaving 4 bases of the junction unmatched. The CDR3 loop spans 15 amino acids. In DNA form, the CDR3 reads TGTGCCAGCAGCGGACAGGGAATTAACACCGGGGAGCTGTTTTTT. As protein: CASSGQGINTGELFF.

The chain joins TRBV18 to TRBJ1-4; D gene unclear. Germline V lookup: CDR1 KGHSH, CDR2 LQKENI. The V end was cut by 3 bases, the J end by 0 bases, with 11 bases between. This CDR3 comprises 16 residues. CDR3 sequence: CASSPALGATNEKLFF. In DNA, the CDR3 is TGTGCCAGCTCACCCGCCCTAGGTGCAACTAATGAAAAACTGTTTTTT.

This chain joins TRBV5-1 and TRBJ2-1, with D tentatively TRBD1 (5 bases). The V gene's germline CDR1 is SGHRS and CDR2 YFSETQ. This CDR3 spans 13 amino acids. Trimming pared 4 bases from V and 9 bases from J, leaving 14 bases between. CDR3 residues: CASSRSQGGEQFF. For the CDR3, the DNA is TGCGCCAGCAGCCGATCCCAGGGCGGTGAGCAGTTCTTC. The entire variable domain, with the rest obtained from reference TRBV5-1 and TRBJ2-1, is as follows: KAGVTQTPRYLIKTRGQQVTLSCSPISGHRSVSWYQQTPGQGLQFLFEYFSETQRNKGNFPGRFSGRQFSNSRSEMNVSTLELGDSALYLCASSRSQGGEQFFGPGTRLTVL.

This clone has just a few counts. This chain links TRBV5-4 with TRBJ2-1; D call uncertain. This CDR3 has 15 residues. Germline V gives CDR1 SGHNT, CDR2 YYREEE (reference sequence). The germline V and J ends were trimmed by 2 bases and 1 base, with 10 bases remaining between them. The CDR3 region is CASSFPQQSYNEQFF. The CDR3, as DNA: TGTGCCAGCAGCTTTCCACAGCAATCCTACAATGAGCAGTTCTTC.

V usage is TRBV29-1 and J usage is TRBJ2-1, with D perhaps TRBD1 (5 bases). This CDR3 is built from 14 residues. Trimming removed 5 bases at V and 5 bases at J, with 16 bases between. The V gene's germline CDR1 is SQVTM and CDR2 ANQGSEA. The CDR3 sequence: CSVQTVGVNNEQFF. The CDR3, as DNA: TGCAGCGTTCAGACAGTTGGGGTAAACAATGAGCAGTTCTTC.

The rearrangement uses TRBV7-6 and TRBJ1-5; 12 bases agree with TRBD1. The CDR3 is made up of 15 amino acids. J was trimmed by 5 bases and V by 5 bases; bases with no gene match: 4. Per the germline V gene, CDR1 is SGHVS and CDR2 is FNYEAQ. CDR3 sequence (DNA): TGTGCCAGCAGCCCGGGACAGGGGGCATATCAGCCCCAGCATTTT. Amino acids: CASSPGQGAYQPQHF.

V and J are TRBV29-1 and TRBJ1-2; D unclear. Trimming removed 4 bases at V and 4 bases at J, with 13 bases between. In germline, CDR1 is SQVTM, CDR2 ANQGSEA. The CDR3 has 13 amino acids. The CDR3 reads CSVVGDRIYGYTF. The CDR3 DNA is TGCAGCGTTGTGGGAGATCGGATCTATGGCTACACCTTC.

The CDR3 DNA follows: TGTGCCACCCGGCAGGGAAATGAAAAACTGTTTTTT. Amino acids: CATRQGNEKLFF. The chain joins TRBV2 to TRBJ1-4; the D gene is possibly TRBD1 (5 bases). The CDR3 has 12 amino acids. The germline CDR1 and CDR2 sequences are SNHLY and FYNNEI. V lost 10 bases and J lost 5, with 11 bases in between.

This chain connects TRBV25-1 to TRBJ2-3; D is ambiguous. The CDR3 totals 17 residues. V was clipped by 1 base and J by 0 bases, with 14 bases between them. Germline CDR1 and CDR2: MGHDK and SYGVNS. The CDR3, as DNA: TGTGCCAGCAGTGAATGGGCCCTAACCCCTAGCACAGATACGCAGTATTTT. Protein sequence: CASSEWALTPSTDTQYF.